A single sample gave rise to the 17 T cell receptor beta chains below, sequenced in a study of breast tumors, draining lymph nodes, adjacent tissues. One entry per CDR3 protein results from TCRdb running MiXCR on the multiplex PCR reads. The top ten hold approximately 18% of the sample, which has 60,000 to 75,000 distinct CDR3 sequences, roughly 57% seen once. Sequencing used breast tumor tissue. The source is a female donor with breast cancer. Some clones in this sample may be carry-over from other donors' samples.

The chain links TRBV20-1 to TRBJ2-2; D tentatively reads TRBD1 or TRBD2 (7 bases each). This CDR3 has 16 amino acids. Germline CDR1 reads DFQATT; CDR2 reads SNEGSKA (reference sequence). V shed 2 bases and J shed 5 bases, with 18 bases lying between them. The DNA for the CDR3 is TGCAGTGCTAGAACCCAGGGGGGGTTCACAACCGGGGAGCTGTTTTTT. This encodes CSARTQGGFTTGELFF.

This clonotype was recorded at least ten times. The V and J genes are TRBV2 and TRBJ1-2, with D hard to call. With 6 bases removed from V and 4 bases from J, the gap between germline ends came to 12 bases. CDR3 length: 13 amino acids. The germline V gene has CDR1 SNHLY and CDR2 FYNNEI. The CDR3 bases are TGTGCCAGCAGGGTTCAAGACGGCTATGGCTACACCTTC. It encodes CASRVQDGYGYTF.

The chain employs TRBV7-9 and TRBJ2-3, with D hard to call. V was clipped by 6 bases and J by 5 bases, with 18 bases between them. The CDR3 consists of 15 residues. Germline CDR1 is SEHNR and CDR2 is FQNEAQ (reference sequence). The CDR3 is CASSPHQPTRDTQYF. The CDR3 DNA sequence: TGTGCCAGCAGTCCACATCAACCGACCCGAGATACGCAGTATTTT.

The chain employs TRBV20-1 and TRBJ2-5, with unresolved D. Germline CDR1 DFQATT, CDR2 SNEGSKA (reference sequence). V shed 6 bases and J shed 5 bases, with 10 bases lying between them. The CDR3 runs 11 residues. The CDR3 region is CSASPRETQYF. As DNA, the CDR3 is TGCAGTGCCTCCCCCAGGGAGACCCAGTACTTC.

In this sample, this clonotype turned up many times. V and J are TRBV20-1 and TRBJ2-6; D gene uncertain. The CDR3 has 13 amino acids. Germline CDR1 and CDR2: DFQATT and SNEGSKA (reference sequence). Trimming pared 3 bases from V and 4 bases from J, leaving 7 bases between. DNA of the CDR3: TGCAGTGCTAGTGCGTGGGGGGCCAACGTCCTGACTTTC. Protein sequence: CSASAWGANVLTF.

This clonotype was seen at least ten times. Being one base from a much bigger clone, this may be a read error. V is TRBV20-1 and J is TRBJ2-7, with D tentatively TRBD2 (6 bases). The V end lost 3 bases, the J end lost 9 bases, and 18 bases lay between the germline ends. There are 13 residues in the CDR3. Germline CDR1 and CDR2: DFQATT and SNEGSKA (reference sequence). The CDR3 here is CSARRAGGAAQYF. CDR3 in DNA: TGCAGTGCTAGGCGGGCAGGAGGGGCCGCGCAGTACTTC.

By proportion, this clonotype is medium-sized. The chain recombines TRBV7-6 with TRBJ2-1; D is unclear. Germline V CDR1 and CDR2: SGHVS, FNYEAQ. Trimming stripped 5 bases from V and 7 bases from J, with 6 bases between. The CDR3 consists of 11 residues. CDR3 in amino acids: CASSIDNEQFF. CDR3 sequence (DNA): TGTGCCAGCAGCATCGATAATGAGCAGTTCTTC.

This clonotype was seen a single time. The gene calls are TRBV9 and TRBJ1-6; no clear D gene. The CDR3 runs 13 residues. V dropped 6 bases and J dropped 9 bases, with 13 bases sitting between them. In germline, CDR1 is SGDLS, CDR2 YYNGEE. As DNA, the CDR3 is TGTGCCAGCACCCCCCGGGGAAGTTCACCCCTCCACTTT. Amino acids: CASTPRGSSPLHF.

This chain connects TRBV19 to TRBJ2-3, with D perhaps TRBD1 (7 bases). The CDR3 has 13 residues. Germline CDR1 is LNHDA and CDR2 is SQIVND (reference sequence). V was shortened by 9 bases and J by 6 bases, with 16 bases between the two germline ends. CDR3 sequence reads: CASRLTGTDTQYF. For the CDR3, the DNA is TGTGCCAGCAGACTGACAGGGACTGATACGCAGTATTTT.

This clonotype was found once. The rearrangement uses TRBV15 and TRBJ2-5; 8 bases agree with TRBD1. This CDR3 is built from 17 residues. Germline V gene data show CDR1 as LNHNV and CDR2 as YYDKDF (reference sequence). The V gene end was trimmed by 0 bases and the J gene end by 4 bases; junction bases not matched to a gene: 10. CDR3 in DNA: TGTGCCACCAGCAGAGATTTCAACAGGGGGTTAGGAGAGACCCAGTACTTC. Its translation: CATSRDFNRGLGETQYF.

This clonotype counts as medium-sized (0.01 to 0.1%). The V call is TRBV20-1, the J call TRBJ1-6; possibly TRBD1 for D (5 bases). The germline V gene encodes CDR1 DFQATT and CDR2 SNEGSKA (reference sequence). The ends were cut back, 3 bases at V and 5 bases at J, with 8 bases in the middle. The CDR3 runs 13 residues. CDR3 nucleotides: TGCAGTGCTAGGGCAGGGAATAATTCACCCCTCCACTTT. It yields the protein CSARAGNNSPLHF.

This clonotype was counted many times. This sequence joins TRBV5-8 and TRBJ2-3; no definite D call. The CDR3 spans 13 residues. V shed 4 bases and J shed 5 bases, with 11 bases lying between them. Germline lookup yields CDR1 SGHTS and CDR2 YDEGEE. CDR3: CASSLGSVDTQYF. The CDR3 region has the DNA TGTGCCAGCAGCCTTGGGTCCGTAGATACGCAGTATTTT. The full variable domain, its missing parts supplied by reference TRBV5-8 and TRBJ2-3, is EAGVTQSPTHLIKTRGQQATLRCSPISGHTSVYWYQQALGLGLQFLLWYDEGEERNRGNFPPRFSGRQFPNYSSELNVNALELEDSALYLCASSLGSVDTQYFGPGTRLTVL.

In its sample, this clonotype was seen many times. V usage is TRBV20-1 and J usage is TRBJ1-5; 7 bases match TRBD1. CDR1 is DFQATT, CDR2 SNEGSKA, per germline (reference sequence). V lost 5 bases to trimming and J lost 0 bases; unmatched junction nucleotides: 4. The CDR3 has 14 amino acids. As DNA, the CDR3 is TGCAGTGCTCCCCAGGGGGGTAGCAATCAGCCCCAGCATTTT. It specifies CSAPQGGSNQPQHF.

Points on this clonotype: Germline and junction disagree at one end, which may indicate a read error. The CDR3 DNA sequence: TGTGTCAGTAGTGACCCCCGGGTTGCGGGGGGGCGCGATGAGCAGTTCTTC. Its protein product is CVSSDPRVAGGRDEQFF. The V call is TRBV19, the J call TRBJ2-1, with 9 positions matching TRBD2. The V gene's germline CDR1 is LNHDA and CDR2 SQIVND (reference sequence). The CDR3 spans 17 residues.

This clonotype was recorded many times. The chain employs TRBV6-2 or TRBV6-3 and TRBJ2-7; 9 bases are a match to TRBD1. This CDR3 region has 16 residues. Germline loops: CDR1 MNHEY, CDR2 SVGEGT. Trimming at V came to 0 bases and at J to 4 bases, leaving 7 bases not matched to a gene. CDR3 amino acids: CASSYSLQGARYEQYF. The CDR3 DNA reads as TGTGCCAGCAGTTACTCGCTACAGGGGGCGCGGTACGAGCAGTACTTC.

The chain carries TRBV20-1 and TRBJ2-5; D may correspond to TRBD1 or TRBD2 (6 bases each). CDR1 is DFQATT, CDR2 SNEGSKA, per germline (reference sequence). The V gene lost 0 bases and the J gene lost 4 bases, with 12 bases spanning the gap. This CDR3 is 14 amino acids long. As DNA, the CDR3 is TGCAGTGCTAGAGACCCGGGGGCACCAGAGACCCAGTACTTC. This sequence encodes CSARDPGAPETQYF.

This clonotype was seen repeatedly, ten times or more. The chain recombines TRBV5-6 with TRBJ1-5, with 8 nucleotides matching TRBD1. The CDR3 spans 21 residues. Per germline, CDR1 SGHDT and CDR2 YYEEEE. The V gene end was trimmed by 0 bases and the J gene end by 2 bases; junction bases not matched to a gene: 19. The CDR3: CASSLGPPDRGRIVGNQPQHF. The CDR3 region has the DNA TGTGCCAGCAGCTTGGGCCCTCCAGACAGGGGAAGGATCGTCGGCAATCAGCCCCAGCATTTT.